This TCR beta chain was recovered during a study of Ad26.COV2.S vaccination and SARS-CoV-2 variants (dated by TCRdb to 2020 to 2022). General notes on the study: Donors in the vaccine arm were drawn from COV1001, a multicentre, randomized, double-blind, placebo-controlled phase I-IIa trial testing Ad26.COV2.S in healthy adults. Ad26.COV2.S was administered intramuscularly at 5 x 10^10 or 1 x 10^11 viral particles, either as a single shot or as two shots given 56 days apart. Investigators did not know the trial group allocation while performing experiments and assessing outcomes. TCRbeta repertoire sequencing served as the tool for gauging how specific and how broad the SARS-CoV-2-reactive T cell receptors were following Ad26.COV2.S vaccination. A total of 32 samples were included in the TCR-sequenced set, comprising about 20 Ad26.COV2.S vaccine recipients, 5 placebo recipients and 8 SARS-CoV-2 convalescent individuals. Participants in the trial were split at random into five groups of five each, receiving low-dose or high-dose Ad26.COV2.S once or twice, or else placebo on both occasions.

About this clone itself: No antigen is known for it. It has no much larger one-base neighbor in the sample; base qualities were not kept.

Taken from the germline V gene, the CDR1 and CDR2 loops are LGHNA and YNFKEQ. The CDR3, from cysteine to phenylalanine, totals 14 residues. Only the CDR3 DNA is retained, 42 bases long and in frame from the first base. V sheds 0 bases and J sheds 4 bases, leaving 7 bases between their ends. Results the study describes overall, beyond this receptor: Vaccine and placebo recipients had similar non-spike TCR breadth, a finding consistent with the vaccine containing only spike. After vaccination, substantial breadth of spike-specific CD8+ and CD4+ T cell responses was reported. The study was not powered to compare responses between vaccine doses or regimens. Ad26.COV2.S recipients had higher spike-specific TCR breadth than placebo recipients (P = 0.0014). The authors noted that total T cell responses may have been underestimated by the TCR breadth and depth analyses.

The treatment or condition label, read with the paper, signifies: some 20 received Ad26.COV2.S at low or high dose, single or two shots; about 5 received placebo; per-sample allocation not given. For vaccine and placebo recipients, repertoires were sequenced using samples collected on day 63 after the first injection. Cohort 1b enrolled 25 or so adults aged 18-55 years at a single site in Boston, USA, between 29 July and 7 August 2020. As a vaccine, Ad26.COV2.S was a replication-incompetent adenovirus type 26 vector that expressed a prefusion-stabilized SARS-CoV-2 spike protein derived from the original Wuhan strain. TCRbeta CDR3 regions were sequenced with the immunoSEQ Assay. After extraction, genomic DNA underwent amplification by bias-controlled multiplex PCR, followed by high-throughput sequencing. As for the original processing: To quantify the absolute abundance of every unique TCRbeta CDR3 region, sequences were collapsed and filtered. T cell fraction was estimated by normalizing TCRbeta template counts to usable DNA, with usable DNA measured through amplification of reference genes found in all nucleated cells. Repertoire TCRs were annotated as SARS-CoV-2-specific when V gene, CDR3 amino acid sequence and J gene were exactly matched to a known reactive TCR set. The reference SARS-CoV-2 TCR set was obtained from MIRA and was filtered for enrichment in COVID-19-positive ImmuneCODE repertoires, whereby public or cross-reactive TCRs were removed. Using the MIRA antigens, annotated TCRs were further analysed by specific ORF or by position within an ORF. Depth was the summed frequency of annotated unique rearrangements, while breadth was defined as annotated unique rearrangements over total unique productive rearrangements. Two-sided Wilcoxon rank-sum tests were used to compare TCR breadth between groups. Entries here come from immuneACCESS through TCRdb and include only in-frame sequences with V and J called. Some clones fail to appear in such tables; in the studies checked, an unresolved V gene covers under half of the shortfall, and the cause of the remainder is unknown. V and J calls plus clone size are reproduced from that table; the DNA served to infer D and trimming. For this sample the table gives 380,000 or so clones, of which 83% were detected only once. The ten largest make up approximately 7.8% of the sample.

The chain is made from TRBV4-2 and TRBJ2-1; the best D guess is TRBD2, with 5 bases matching. This TCR came from a person between 18 and 60 years old who received the Ad26.COV2.S COVID-19 vaccine or a placebo. Here the sequenced sample was peripheral blood, taken in a trial of Ad26.COV2.S vaccine versus placebo. The CDR3 reads CASSQEGGYNEQFF. The DNA reads as follows: TGTGCCAGCAGCCAAGAAGGAGGATACAATGAGCAGTTCTTC.